Reported below is one T cell receptor beta chain. Its target is not known. With 60 Vbeta and 13 Jbeta primers, the PCR was carried out. Some clones are missing from TCRdb's copy, which holds only in-frame ones; the method was immunoSEQ multiplex PCR. The table shows over 200,000 clones, with roughly 87% occurring only once. This sample stems from a study of cytomegalovirus exposure and HLA in healthy donors. About the study: Sequencing of roughly 180 million T cells in an earlier analysis found 100 million or so unique TCR beta sequences.

The study's findings and limits: When analyzed later, a missense DCLRE1C variant was found to be linked to TCR beta V- and J-gene trimming. In a later analysis, at a false discovery rate of 0.05, 15,000 to 20,000 TCR beta sequences were associated with HLA alleles.

CDR1 and CDR2 from the germline V gene are SEHNR and FQNEAQ (reference sequence). Trimming removed 5 bases from V and 5 bases from J, with 15 bases in between. The CDR3 totals 14 residues. The receptor comes from a middle-aged man in good health and CMV-seropositive. The sequenced sample was PBMCs. The chain combines TRBV7-9 with TRBJ1-2, with a possible D match to TRBD1 (5 bases). CDR3 DNA: TGTGCCAGCAGCCAAGGGGCTGGGGTTTATGGCTACACCTTC. Amino acids: CASSQGAGVYGYTF.